The 3 T cell receptor beta chains below were found in one sample sequenced in a study of CD8 T cells in Susac syndrome. An input of 0.5 to 1 ug of RNA was subjected to reverse transcription using random hexamers. TCRdb re-derived calls from the immunoSEQ multiplex PCR reads in MiXCR, one entry per CDR3 protein. Counted here are 150,000 to 200,000 distinct CDR3 sequences, roughly 91% occurring once; the ten biggest clones make up about 0.1%. Source material: CD4+ T cells from PBMCs. These receptor sequences come from a human donor with Susac syndrome.

The chain has TRBV5-4 and TRBJ2-5; possible D gene TRBD1, 6 bases. Trimming stripped 3 bases from V and 5 bases from J, with 11 bases between. There are 13 residues in the CDR3. CDR1 SGHNT and CDR2 YYREEE come from the germline V gene (reference sequence). CDR3 loop: CASSYRAGETQYF. CDR3 DNA sequence: TGTGCCAGCAGCTACAGGGCTGGGGAGACCCAGTACTTC.

The chain joins TRBV29-1 to TRBJ1-2; 11 nucleotides line up with TRBD1. Germline assignment: CDR1 SQVTM and CDR2 ANQGSEA. CDR3 length: 15 amino acids. With V trimmed by 8 bases and J by 5 bases, 13 bases remained unmatched. The CDR3 DNA sequence: TGCAGCCCGGGGGGGACAGGGGGTAGTCGGTATGGCTACACCTTC. Residues: CSPGGTGGSRYGYTF.

The chain combines TRBV12-3 or TRBV12-4 with TRBJ1-6; TRBD1 might be the D (6 bases). CDR3 length: 15 amino acids. Trimming pared 6 bases from V and 5 bases from J, leaving 14 bases between. As DNA, the CDR3 is TGTGCCAGCAGCTCCCTTGCAGGGGATAATTCACCCCTCCACTTT. Translation: CASSSLAGDNSPLHF.